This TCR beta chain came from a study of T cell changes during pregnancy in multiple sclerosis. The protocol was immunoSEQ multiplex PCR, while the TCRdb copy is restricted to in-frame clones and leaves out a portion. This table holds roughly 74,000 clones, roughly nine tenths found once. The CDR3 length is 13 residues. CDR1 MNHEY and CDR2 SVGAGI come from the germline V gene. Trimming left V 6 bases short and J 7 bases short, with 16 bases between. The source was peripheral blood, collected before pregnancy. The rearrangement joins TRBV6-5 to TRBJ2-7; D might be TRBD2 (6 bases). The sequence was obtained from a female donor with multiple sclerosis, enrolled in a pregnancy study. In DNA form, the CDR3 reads TGTGCCAGCAGATACCCGGGGAGGTGGGAGCAGTACTTC. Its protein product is CASRYPGRWEQYF.